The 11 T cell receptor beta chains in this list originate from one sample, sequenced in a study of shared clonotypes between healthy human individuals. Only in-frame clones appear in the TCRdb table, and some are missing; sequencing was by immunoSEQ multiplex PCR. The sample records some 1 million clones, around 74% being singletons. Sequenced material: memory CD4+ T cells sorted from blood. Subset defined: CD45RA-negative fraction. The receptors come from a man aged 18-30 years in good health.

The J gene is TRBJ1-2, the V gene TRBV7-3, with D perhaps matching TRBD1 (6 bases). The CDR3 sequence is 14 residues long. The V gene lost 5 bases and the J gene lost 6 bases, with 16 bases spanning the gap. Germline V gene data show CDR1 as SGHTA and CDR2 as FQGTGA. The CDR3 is CASSPLGTKDGYTF. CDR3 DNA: TGTGCCAGCAGCCCCTTAGGGACAAAAGATGGCTACACCTTC.

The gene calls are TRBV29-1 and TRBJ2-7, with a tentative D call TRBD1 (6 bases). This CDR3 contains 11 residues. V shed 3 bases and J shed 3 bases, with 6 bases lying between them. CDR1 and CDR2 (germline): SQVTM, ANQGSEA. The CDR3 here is CSVEDSYEQYF. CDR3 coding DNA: TGCAGCGTTGAGGACAGCTACGAGCAGTACTTC.

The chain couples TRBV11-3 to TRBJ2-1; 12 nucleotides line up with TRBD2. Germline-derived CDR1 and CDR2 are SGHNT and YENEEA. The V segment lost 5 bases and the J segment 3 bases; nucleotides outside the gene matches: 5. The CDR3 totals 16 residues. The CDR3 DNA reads TGTGCCAGCAGCGCTTCTAGCGGGAGGGGCTACAATGAGCAGTTCTTC. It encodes CASSASSGRGYNEQFF.

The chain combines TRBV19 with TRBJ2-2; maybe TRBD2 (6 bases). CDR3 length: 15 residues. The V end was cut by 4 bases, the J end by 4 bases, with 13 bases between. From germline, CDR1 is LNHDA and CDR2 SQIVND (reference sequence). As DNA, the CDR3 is TGTGCCAGTAGTAGAGTGGGGGGAGGCACCGGGGAGCTGTTTTTT. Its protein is CASSRVGGGTGELFF.

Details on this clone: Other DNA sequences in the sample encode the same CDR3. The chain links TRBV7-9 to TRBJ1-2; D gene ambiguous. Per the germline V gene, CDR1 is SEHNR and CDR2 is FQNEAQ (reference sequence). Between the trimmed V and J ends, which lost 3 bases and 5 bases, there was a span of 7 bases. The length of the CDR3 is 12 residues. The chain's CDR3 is CASSLTGYGYTF. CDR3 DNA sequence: TGTGCCAGCAGCTTGACCGGGTATGGCTACACCTTC.

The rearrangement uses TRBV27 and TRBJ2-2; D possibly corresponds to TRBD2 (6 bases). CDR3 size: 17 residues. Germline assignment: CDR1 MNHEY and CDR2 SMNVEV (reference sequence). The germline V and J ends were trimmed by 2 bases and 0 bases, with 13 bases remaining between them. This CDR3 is CASSLTPPGANTGELFF. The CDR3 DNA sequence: TGTGCCAGCAGTTTAACCCCCCCGGGAGCGAACACCGGGGAGCTGTTTTTT.

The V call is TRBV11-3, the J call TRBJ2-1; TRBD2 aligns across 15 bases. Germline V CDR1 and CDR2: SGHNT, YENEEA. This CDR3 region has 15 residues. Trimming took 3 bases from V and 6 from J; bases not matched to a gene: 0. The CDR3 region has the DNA TGTGCCAGCAGCTTGGGACTAGCGGGGGGCAATGAGCAGTTCTTC. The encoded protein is CASSLGLAGGNEQFF. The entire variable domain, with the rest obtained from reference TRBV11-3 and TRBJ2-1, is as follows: EAGVVQSPRYKIIEKKQPVAFWCNPISGHNTLYWYLQNLGQGPELLIRYENEEAVDDSQLPKDRFSAERLKGVDSTLKIQPAELGDSAVYLCASSLGLAGGNEQFFGPGTRLTVL.

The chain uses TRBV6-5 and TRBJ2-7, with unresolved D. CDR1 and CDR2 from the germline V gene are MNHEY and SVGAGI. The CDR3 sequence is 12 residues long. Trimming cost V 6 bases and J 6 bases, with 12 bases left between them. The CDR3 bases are TGTGCCAGCAGACCCTCCGTTGGCGAGCAGTACTTC. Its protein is CASRPSVGEQYF.

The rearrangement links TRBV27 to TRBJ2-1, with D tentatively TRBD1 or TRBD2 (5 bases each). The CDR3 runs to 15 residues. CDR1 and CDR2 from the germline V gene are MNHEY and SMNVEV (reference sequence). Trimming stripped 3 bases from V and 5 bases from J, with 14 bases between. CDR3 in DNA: TGTGCCAGCAGTTTTATGGCAGGGAGCGACAATGAGCAGTTCTTC. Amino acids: CASSFMAGSDNEQFF.

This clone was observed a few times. CDR3 protein: CASSLGTANTEAFF. Here the CDR3 DNA reads TGTGCCAGCAGCCTCGGGACGGCGAACACTGAAGCTTTCTTT. V usage is TRBV5-4 and J usage is TRBJ1-1, with D tentatively TRBD1 (5 bases). Germline V gene data show CDR1 as SGHNT and CDR2 as YYREEE (reference sequence). This CDR3 spans 14 amino acids. Trimming took 4 bases from V and 1 from J, leaving 11 bases between them.

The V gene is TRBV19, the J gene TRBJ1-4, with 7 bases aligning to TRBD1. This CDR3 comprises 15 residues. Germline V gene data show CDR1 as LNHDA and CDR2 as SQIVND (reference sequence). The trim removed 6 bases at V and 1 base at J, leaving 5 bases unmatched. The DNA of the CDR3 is TGTGCCAGTAGCCTCCAGGGGGGAACTAATGAAAAACTGTTTTTT. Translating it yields CASSLQGGTNEKLFF.